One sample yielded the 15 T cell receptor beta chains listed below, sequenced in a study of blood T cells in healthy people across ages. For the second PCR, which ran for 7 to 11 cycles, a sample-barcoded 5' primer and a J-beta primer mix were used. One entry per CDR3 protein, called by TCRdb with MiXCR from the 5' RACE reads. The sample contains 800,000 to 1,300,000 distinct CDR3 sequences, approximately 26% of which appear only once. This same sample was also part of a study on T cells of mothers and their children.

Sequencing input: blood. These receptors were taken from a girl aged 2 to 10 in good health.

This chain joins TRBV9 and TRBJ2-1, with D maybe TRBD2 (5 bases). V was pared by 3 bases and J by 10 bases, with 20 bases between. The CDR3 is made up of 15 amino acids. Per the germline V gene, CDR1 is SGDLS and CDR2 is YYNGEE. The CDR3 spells CASSETPTRLNEQFF. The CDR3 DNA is TGTGCCAGCAGCGAGACCCCAACTAGATTGAACGAGCAGTTCTTC.

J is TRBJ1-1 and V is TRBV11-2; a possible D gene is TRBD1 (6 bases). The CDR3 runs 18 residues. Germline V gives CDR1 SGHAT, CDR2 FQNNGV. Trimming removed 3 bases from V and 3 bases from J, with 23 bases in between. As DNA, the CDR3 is TGTGCCAGCAGCTTTCGCCGGGGGGCGCGTGGTATGGACACTGAAGCTTTCTTT. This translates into CASSFRRGARGMDTEAFF.

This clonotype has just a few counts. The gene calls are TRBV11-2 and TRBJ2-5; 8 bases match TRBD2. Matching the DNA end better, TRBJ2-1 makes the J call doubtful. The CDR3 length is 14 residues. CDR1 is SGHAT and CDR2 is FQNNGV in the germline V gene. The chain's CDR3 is CASSPGLVYGEQFF. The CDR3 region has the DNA TGTGCCAGCAGCCCGGGACTAGTTTATGGTGAGCAGTTCTTC.

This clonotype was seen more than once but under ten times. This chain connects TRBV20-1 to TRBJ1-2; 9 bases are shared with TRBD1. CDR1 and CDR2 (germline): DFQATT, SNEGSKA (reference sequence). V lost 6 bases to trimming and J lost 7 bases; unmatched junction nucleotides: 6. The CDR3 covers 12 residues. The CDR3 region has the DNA TGCAGTGCCACCTCGGACAGGGGTGGCTACACCTTC. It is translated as CSATSDRGGYTF.

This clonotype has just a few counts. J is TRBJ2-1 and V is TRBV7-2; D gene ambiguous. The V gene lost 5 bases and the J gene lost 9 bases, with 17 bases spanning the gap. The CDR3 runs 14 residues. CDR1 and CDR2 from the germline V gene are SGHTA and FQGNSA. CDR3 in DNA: TGTGCCAGCAGCCCATCCCCGGAAGGTGTTGAGCAGTTCTTC. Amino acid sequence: CASSPSPEGVEQFF. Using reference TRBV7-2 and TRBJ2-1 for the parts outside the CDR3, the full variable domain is GAGVSQSPSNKVTEKGKDVELRCDPISGHTALYWYRQSLGQGLEFLIYFQGNSAPDKSGLPSDRFSAERTGGSVSTLTIQRTQQEDSAVYLCASSPSPEGVEQFFGPGTRLTVL.

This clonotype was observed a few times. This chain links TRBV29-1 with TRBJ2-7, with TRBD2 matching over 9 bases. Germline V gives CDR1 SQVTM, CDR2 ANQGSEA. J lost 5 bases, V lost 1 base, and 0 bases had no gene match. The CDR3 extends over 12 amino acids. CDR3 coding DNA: TGCAGCGTTGAAGGGACTAGCGACGAGCAGTACTTC. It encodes CSVEGTSDEQYF.

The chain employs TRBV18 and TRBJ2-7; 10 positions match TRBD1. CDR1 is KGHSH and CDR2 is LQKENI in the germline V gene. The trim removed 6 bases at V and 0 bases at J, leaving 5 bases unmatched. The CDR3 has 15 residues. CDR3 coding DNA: TGTGCCAGCTCCCAAGGACAGGGGGACTCCTACGAGCAGTACTTC. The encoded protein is CASSQGQGDSYEQYF.

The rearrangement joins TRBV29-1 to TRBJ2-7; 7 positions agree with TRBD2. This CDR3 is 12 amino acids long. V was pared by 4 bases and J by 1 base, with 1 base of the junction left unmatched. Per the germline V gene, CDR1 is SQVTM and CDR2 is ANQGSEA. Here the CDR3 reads CSVGEGSYEQYF. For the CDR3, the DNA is TGCAGCGTTGGGGAGGGGTCCTACGAGCAGTACTTC.

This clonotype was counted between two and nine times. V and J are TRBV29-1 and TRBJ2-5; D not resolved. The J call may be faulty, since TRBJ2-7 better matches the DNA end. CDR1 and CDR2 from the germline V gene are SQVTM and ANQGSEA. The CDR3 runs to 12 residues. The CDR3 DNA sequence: TGCAGCGTTGCCCCTAAAAGCGACGAGCAGTACTTC. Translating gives CSVAPKSDEQYF.

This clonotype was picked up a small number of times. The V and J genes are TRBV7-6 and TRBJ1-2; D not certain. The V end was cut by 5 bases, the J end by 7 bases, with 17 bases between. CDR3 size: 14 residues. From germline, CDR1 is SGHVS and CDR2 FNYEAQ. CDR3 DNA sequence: TGTGCCAGCAGCCGGAGCTTCTCTACCCTTGGCTACACCTTC. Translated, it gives CASSRSFSTLGYTF. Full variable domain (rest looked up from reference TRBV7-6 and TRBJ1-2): GAGVSQSPRYKVTKRGQDVALRCDPISGHVSLYWYRQALGQGPEFLTYFNYEAQQDKSGLPNDRFSAERPEGSISTLTIQRTEQRDSAMYRCASSRSFSTLGYTFGSGTRLTVV.

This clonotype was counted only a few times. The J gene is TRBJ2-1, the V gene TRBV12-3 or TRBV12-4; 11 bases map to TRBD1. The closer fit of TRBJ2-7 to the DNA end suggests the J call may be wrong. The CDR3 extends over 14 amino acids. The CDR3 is CASSSPGTGGEQYF. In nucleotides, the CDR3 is TGTGCCAGCAGTTCCCCCGGGACAGGGGGCGAGCAGTACTTC.

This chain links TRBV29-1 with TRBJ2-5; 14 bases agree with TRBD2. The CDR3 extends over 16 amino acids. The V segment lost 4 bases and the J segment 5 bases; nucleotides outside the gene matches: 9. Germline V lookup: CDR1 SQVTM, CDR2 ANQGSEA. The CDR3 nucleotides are TGCAGCGTTGGCAGACTGGGACTAGCGGGGGTGGAGACCCAGTACTTC. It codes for CSVGRLGLAGVETQYF.

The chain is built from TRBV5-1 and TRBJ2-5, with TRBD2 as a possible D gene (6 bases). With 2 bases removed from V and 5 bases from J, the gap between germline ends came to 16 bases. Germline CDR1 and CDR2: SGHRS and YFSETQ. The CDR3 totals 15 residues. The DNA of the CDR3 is TGCGCCAGCAGCTTAGGAGGGAGTCCGGGCGAGACCCAGTACTTC. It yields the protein CASSLGGSPGETQYF.

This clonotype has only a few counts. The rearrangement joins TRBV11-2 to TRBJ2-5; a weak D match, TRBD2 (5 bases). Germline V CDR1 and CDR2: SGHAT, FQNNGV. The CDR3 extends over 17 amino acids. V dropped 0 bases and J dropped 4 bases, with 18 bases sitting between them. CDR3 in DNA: TGTGCCAGCAGCTTAGATCGGGATAGCTTTGTACGAGAGACCCAGTACTTC. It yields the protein CASSLDRDSFVRETQYF.

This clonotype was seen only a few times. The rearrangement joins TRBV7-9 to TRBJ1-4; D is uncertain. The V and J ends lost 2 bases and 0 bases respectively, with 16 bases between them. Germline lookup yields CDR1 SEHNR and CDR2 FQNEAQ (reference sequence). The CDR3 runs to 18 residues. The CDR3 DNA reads TGTGCCAGCAGCTTAAAGGTGCTCTCGGGGACAACTAATGAAAAACTGTTTTTT. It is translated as CASSLKVLSGTTNEKLFF. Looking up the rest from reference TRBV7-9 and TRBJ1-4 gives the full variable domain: DTGVSQNPRHKITKRGQNVTFRCDPISEHNRLYWYRQTLGQGPEFLTYFQNEAQLEKSRLLSDRFSAERPKGSFSTLEIQRTEQGDSAMYLCASSLKVLSGTTNEKLFFGSGTQLSVL.